A selection of T cell receptor beta chains follows, all from one sample in a study of spatial heterogeneity in lung cancer. TCRdb analysed the 5' RACE reads with MiXCR anew, one entry per CDR3 protein. The sample consists of 70,000 to 90,000 distinct CDR3 sequences, 13% of them appearing once. This sample comprised PBMCs, obtained at surgery. Every receptor here comes from a male donor with early-stage non-small cell lung cancer. CDR3s include the opening cysteine and the closing phenylalanine or tryptophan. D genes are given only for firm matches. Size tells how often a clone was seen (once, few, many) or the class of an expanded clone, and some rows leave it out.

d_call j_call clone_size v_call cdr3_nt cdr3_aa
TRBD1 TRBJ2-1 - TRBV18 TGTGCCAGCTCACCACCGGACAGGGGCGCATTGGATGAGCAGTTCTTC CASSPPDRGALDEQFF
- TRBJ2-7 few TRBV10-3 TGTGCCATCAGGGACCCGGGACTGCCACAGCACGAGCAGTACTTC CAIRDPGLPQHEQYF
TRBD2 TRBJ2-7 - TRBV5-1 TGCGCCAGCAGCCCCGGGACTAGCGCTTCTGCCGTGCAGTACTTC CASSPGTSASAVQYF
TRBD1 TRBJ1-2 once TRBV20-1 TGCAGTGCTTACCAGGGACAGAACTATGGCTACACCTTC CSAYQGQNYGYTF
TRBD2 TRBJ2-1 few TRBV7-2 TGTGCCAGCAGCTTAGCCCTAGGTGGCGGGAGCTCCTACAATGAGCAGTTCTTC CASSLALGGGSSYNEQFF
TRBD2 TRBJ2-1 few TRBV7-8 TGTGCCAGCAGCCCGACTAGCGGGGGCAATGAGCAGTTCTTC CASSPTSGGNEQFF
- TRBJ2-1 - TRBV5-6 TGTGCCAGCAGCTTGGCCTCAGTAAATTCCTACAATGAGCAGTTCTTC CASSLASVNSYNEQFF
- TRBJ2-7 many TRBV21-1 TGTGCCAGCAGCATCCTTCCCTGGACCTACGAGCAGTACTTC CASSILPWTYEQYF
- TRBJ1-1 few TRBV30 TGTGCCTGGAGTACCATTCGAGACACTGAAGCTTTCTTT CAWSTIRDTEAFF
TRBD2 TRBJ2-7 many TRBV6-2/TRBV6-3 TGTGCCAGCAGTCCCCGCCGGACTAGCGGGGGAGGCGAGCAGTACTTC CASSPRRTSGGGEQYF
- TRBJ1-5 many TRBV5-1 TGCGCCAGCAGCTGGCCCCGGGGAGGCAATCAGCCCCAGCATTTT CASSWPRGGNQPQHF
- TRBJ2-3 medium-sized TRBV29-1 TGCAGCGTTGATGAGATTGGGACTTTTAGGATGGCAGATACGCAGTATTTT CSVDEIGTFRMADTQYF
- TRBJ1-3 few TRBV12-5 TGTGCTAGTGGCCAGCCGGGTCCTTTTAGCAACACCATATATTTT CASGQPGPFSNTIYF
- TRBJ1-5 - TRBV7-2 TGTGCCAGCAGCTTAATTGACAATCAGCCCCAGCATTTT CASSLIDNQPQHF
TRBD1 TRBJ2-3 - TRBV9 TGTGCCAGCAGCGTCAGGGGGCAAGATACGCAGTATTTT CASSVRGQDTQYF
- TRBJ1-5 - TRBV20-1 TGCAGTGCTCCCCCCGGGAGTAATCAGCCCCAGCATTTT CSAPPGSNQPQHF
- TRBJ2-7 many TRBV7-2 TGTGCCAGCAGCTTAAGGCCGGGAACCAACTACGAGCAGTACTTC CASSLRPGTNYEQYF
TRBD1 TRBJ1-1 many TRBV5-1 TGCGCCAGCAGCTTCACAGGGGGCGTTCGAGGGACTGAAGCTTTCTTT CASSFTGGVRGTEAFF